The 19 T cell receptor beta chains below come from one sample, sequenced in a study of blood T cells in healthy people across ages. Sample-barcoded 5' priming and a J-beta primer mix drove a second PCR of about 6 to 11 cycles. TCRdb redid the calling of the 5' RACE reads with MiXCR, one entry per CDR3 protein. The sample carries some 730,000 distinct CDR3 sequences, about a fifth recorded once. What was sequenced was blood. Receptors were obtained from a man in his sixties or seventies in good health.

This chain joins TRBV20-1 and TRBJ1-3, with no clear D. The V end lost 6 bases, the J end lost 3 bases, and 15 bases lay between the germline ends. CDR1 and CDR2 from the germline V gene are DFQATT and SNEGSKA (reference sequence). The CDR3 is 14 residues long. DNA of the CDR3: TGCAGTGCCACCCGATGGGAAAATGGAAACACCATATATTTT. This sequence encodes CSATRWENGNTIYF.

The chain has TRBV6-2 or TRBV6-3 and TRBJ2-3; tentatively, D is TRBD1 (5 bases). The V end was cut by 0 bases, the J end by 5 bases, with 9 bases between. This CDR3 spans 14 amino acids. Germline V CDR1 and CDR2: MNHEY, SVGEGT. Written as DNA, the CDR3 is TGTGCCAGCAGTTACTCGGGGCGTGGAGATACGCAGTATTTT. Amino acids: CASSYSGRGDTQYF.

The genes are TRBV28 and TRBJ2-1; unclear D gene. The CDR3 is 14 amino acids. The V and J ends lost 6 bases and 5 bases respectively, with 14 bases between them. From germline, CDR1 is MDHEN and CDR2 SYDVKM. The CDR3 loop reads CASRPLPLDNEQFF. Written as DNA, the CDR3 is TGTGCCAGCAGACCGCTCCCGCTAGACAATGAGCAGTTCTTC. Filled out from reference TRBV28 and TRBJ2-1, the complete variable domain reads DVKVTQSSRYLVKRTGEKVFLECVQDMDHENMFWYRQDPGLGLRLIYFSYDVKMKEKGDIPEGYSVSREKKERFSLILESASTNQTSMYLCASRPLPLDNEQFFGPGTRLTVL.

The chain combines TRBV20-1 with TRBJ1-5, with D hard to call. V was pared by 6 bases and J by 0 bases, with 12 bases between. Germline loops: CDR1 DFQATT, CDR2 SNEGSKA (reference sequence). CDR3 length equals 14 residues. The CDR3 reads CSAETPNSNQPQHF. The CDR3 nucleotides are TGCAGTGCGGAAACACCGAATAGCAATCAGCCCCAGCATTTT.

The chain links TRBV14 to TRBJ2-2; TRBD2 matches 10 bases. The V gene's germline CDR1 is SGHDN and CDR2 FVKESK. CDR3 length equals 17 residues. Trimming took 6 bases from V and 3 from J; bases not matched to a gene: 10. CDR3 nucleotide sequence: TGTGCCAGCAGTTTACTAGCGGGGCGTCGTGACACCGGGGAGCTGTTTTTT. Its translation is CASSLLAGRRDTGELFF.

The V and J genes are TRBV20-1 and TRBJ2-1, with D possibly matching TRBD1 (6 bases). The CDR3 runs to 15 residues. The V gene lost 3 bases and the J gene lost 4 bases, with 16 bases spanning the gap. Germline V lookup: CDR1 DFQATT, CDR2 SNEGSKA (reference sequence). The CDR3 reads CSARGARPQYNEQFF. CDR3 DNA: TGCAGTGCTAGGGGGGCCCGGCCCCAATACAATGAGCAGTTCTTC.

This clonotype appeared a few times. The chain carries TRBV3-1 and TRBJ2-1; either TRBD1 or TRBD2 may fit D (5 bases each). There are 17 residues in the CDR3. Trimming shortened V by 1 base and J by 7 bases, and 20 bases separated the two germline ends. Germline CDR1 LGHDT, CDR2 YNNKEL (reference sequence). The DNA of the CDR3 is TGTGCCAGCAGCCAAGCAGACAGAGGGATAATGGCTAATGAGCAGTTCTTC. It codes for CASSQADRGIMANEQFF.

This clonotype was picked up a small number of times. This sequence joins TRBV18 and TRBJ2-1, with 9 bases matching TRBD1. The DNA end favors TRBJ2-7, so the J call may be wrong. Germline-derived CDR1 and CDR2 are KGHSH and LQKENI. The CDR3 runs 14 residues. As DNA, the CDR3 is TGTGCCAGCTCACCCGCCGGACAGGGGAATTGGCAGTACTTC. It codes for CASSPAGQGNWQYF.

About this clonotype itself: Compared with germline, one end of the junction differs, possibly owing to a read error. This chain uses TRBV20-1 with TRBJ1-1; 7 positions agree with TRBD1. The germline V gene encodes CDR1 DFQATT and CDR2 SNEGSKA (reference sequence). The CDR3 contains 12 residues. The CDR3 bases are TGCAGCTGGGACAGCGTGGACACTGAAGCTCTCTTT. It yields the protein CSWDSVDTEALF.

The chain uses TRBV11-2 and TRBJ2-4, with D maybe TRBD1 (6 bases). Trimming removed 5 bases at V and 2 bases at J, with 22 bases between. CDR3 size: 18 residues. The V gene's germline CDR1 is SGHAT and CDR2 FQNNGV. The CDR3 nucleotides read TGTGCCAGCAGCCTACAGGGTTTTGTGTTTCGATCCAAAAACATTCAGTACTTC. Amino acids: CASSLQGFVFRSKNIQYF. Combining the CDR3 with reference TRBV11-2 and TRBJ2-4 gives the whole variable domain EAGVAQSPRYKIIEKRQSVAFWCNPISGHATLYWYQQILGQGPKLLIQFQNNGVVDDSQLPKDRFSAERLKGVDSTLKIQPAKLEDSAVYLCASSLQGFVFRSKNIQYFGAGTRLSVL.

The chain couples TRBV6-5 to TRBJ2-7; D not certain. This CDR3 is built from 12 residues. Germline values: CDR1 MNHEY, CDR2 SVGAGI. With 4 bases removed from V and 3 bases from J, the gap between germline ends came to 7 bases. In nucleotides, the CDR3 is TGTGCCAGCAGTTTACCTAACTACGAGCAGTACTTC. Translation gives CASSLPNYEQYF.

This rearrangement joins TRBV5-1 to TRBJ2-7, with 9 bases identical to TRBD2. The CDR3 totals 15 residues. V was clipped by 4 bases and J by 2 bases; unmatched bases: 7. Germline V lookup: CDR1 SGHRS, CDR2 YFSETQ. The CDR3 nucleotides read TGCGCCAGCAGCCCCCGGATAGCGGGGGCCTACGAGCAGTACTTC. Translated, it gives CASSPRIAGAYEQYF.

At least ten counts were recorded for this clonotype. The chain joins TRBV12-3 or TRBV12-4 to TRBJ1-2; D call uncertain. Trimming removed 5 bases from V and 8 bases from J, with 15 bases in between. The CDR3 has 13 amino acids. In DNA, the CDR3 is TGTGCCAGCAGTCCCCATGCTTCGGGAGGCTACACCTTC. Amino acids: CASSPHASGGYTF.

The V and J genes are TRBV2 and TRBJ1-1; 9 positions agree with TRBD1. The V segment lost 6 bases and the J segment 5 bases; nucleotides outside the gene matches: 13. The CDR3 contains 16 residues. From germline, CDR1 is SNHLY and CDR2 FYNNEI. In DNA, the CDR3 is TGTGCCAGCAGGCTCAGAGAGACAGGGGGAGGAACTGAAGCTTTCTTT. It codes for CASRLRETGGGTEAFF.

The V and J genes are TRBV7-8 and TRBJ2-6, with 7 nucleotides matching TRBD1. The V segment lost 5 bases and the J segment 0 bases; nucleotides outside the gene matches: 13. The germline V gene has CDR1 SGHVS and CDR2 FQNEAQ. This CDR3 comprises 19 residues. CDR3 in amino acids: CASSLMITGAPSGANVLTF. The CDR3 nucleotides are TGTGCCAGCAGCCTCATGATTACAGGGGCTCCCTCTGGGGCCAACGTCCTGACTTTC. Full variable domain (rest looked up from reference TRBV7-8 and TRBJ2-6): GAGVSQSPRYKVAKRGQDVALRCDPISGHVSLFWYQQALGQGPEFLTYFQNEAQLDKSGLPSDRFFAERPEGSVSTLKIQRTQQEDSAVYLCASSLMITGAPSGANVLTFGAGSRLTVL.

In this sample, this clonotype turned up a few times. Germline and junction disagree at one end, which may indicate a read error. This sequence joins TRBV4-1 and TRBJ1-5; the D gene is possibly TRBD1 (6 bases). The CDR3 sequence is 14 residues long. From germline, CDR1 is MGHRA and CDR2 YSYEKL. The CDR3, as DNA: TGCGCCGGCAGCCACGGAACAGGGAATCAGCCCCAGCATTTT. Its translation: CAGSHGTGNQPQHF.

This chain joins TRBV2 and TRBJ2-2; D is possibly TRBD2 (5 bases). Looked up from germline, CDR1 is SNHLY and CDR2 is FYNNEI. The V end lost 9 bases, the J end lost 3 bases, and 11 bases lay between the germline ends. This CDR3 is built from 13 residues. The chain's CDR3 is CARKRNHTGELFF. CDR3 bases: TGTGCCAGAAAGCGGAACCACACCGGGGAGCTGTTTTTT.

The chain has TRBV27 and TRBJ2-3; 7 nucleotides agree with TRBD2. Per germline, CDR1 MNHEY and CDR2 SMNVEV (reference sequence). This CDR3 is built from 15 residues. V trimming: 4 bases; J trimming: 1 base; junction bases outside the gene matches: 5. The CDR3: CASSSPSGRTDTQYF. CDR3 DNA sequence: TGTGCCAGCAGTTCACCTAGCGGACGCACAGATACGCAGTATTTT.

The CDR3 here is CATRTDTYEQYF. The DNA of the CDR3 is TGTGCAACCCGGACGGATACCTACGAGCAGTACTTC. The rearrangement links TRBV28 to TRBJ2-7, with no clear D. The CDR3 is 12 residues long. CDR1 is MDHEN and CDR2 is SYDVKM in the germline V gene.